This T cell receptor (beta chain) emerged from a study of T cell responses to AZD1222 COVID-19 vaccine. General study findings and limits: Reportedly, nearly half of unique spike TCRs recognized epitopes outside B.1.351/B.1.1.7 mutations. Possibly, clonal diversity was underestimated; donors were largely white British and included more females. Among AZD1222 vaccinees, only six were seropositive at baseline.

As to this clone: The antigen is unknown.

Germline V gives CDR1 LNHDA, CDR2 SQIVND (reference sequence). The length of the CDR3 is 15 residues. Trimming left V 1 base short and J 4 bases short, with 13 bases between. This table comes from immunoSEQ multiplex PCR, and its TCRdb copy is limited to in-frame clones, with some not included. The data contain about 89,000 clones, 70% to 90% of them seen just once; the ten biggest clones take up approximately 5.6%. This sequence originates from an adult who received the AZD1222 COVID-19 vaccine. This material consisted of peripheral blood, taken 28 days after the second AZD1222 dose. The V and J genes are TRBV19 and TRBJ1-2, with D perhaps TRBD1 (5 bases). The CDR3 nucleotides read TGTGCCAGTAGTATAGCCCCTACAGGATTCTATGGCTACACCTTC. Amino acid sequence: CASSIAPTGFYGYTF.